The T cell receptor (beta chain) under discussion was sequenced for a study of a mutant IDH1 vaccine in newly diagnosed glioma. Only in-frame clones appear in the TCRdb table, and some are missing; sequencing was by immunoSEQ multiplex PCR. The sample has 15,000 to 20,000 clones; just under 80% are singletons. Per germline, CDR1 SNHLY and CDR2 FYNNEI. The CDR3 totals 14 residues. With 8 bases clipped from V and 10 bases from J, the junction kept 12 bases outside the gene matches. Time point of the sample: baseline, week 1 (first vaccination visit). Treatment denoted: pre-vaccination baseline after standard-of-care therapy.

Sequenced material: PBMCs, taken from a glioma patient treated with radiotherapy, temozolomide or both. The TCR comes from a man between 40 and 49 years old with glioma. This chain joins TRBV2 and TRBJ2-1; 9 bases fit TRBD2. CDR3 region: CASDVLAGSREQFF. CDR3 nucleotide sequence: TGTGCCAGCGACGTTCTAGCGGGATCAAGGGAGCAGTTCTTC.